The subject of this entry is one T cell receptor beta chain. Its antigen is unidentified. The data derive from a study of a mutant IDH1 vaccine in newly diagnosed glioma. In the study overall: Vaccines were begun 4-6 weeks after radiotherapy alone, or with temozolomide cycles. Treated patients were roughly 62% male, roughly 40% female, mean age about 43 years.

The CDR3 spans 10 residues. V lost 8 bases and J 3 bases, leaving 5 bases between the germline ends. Germline assignment: CDR1 SNHLY and CDR2 FYNNEI. The study's findings and limits: There seemed to be no relation between pseudoprogression and changes in top peripheral T cell clonotypes.

As to time point: week 35, safety follow-up. Mutant IDH1 20-mer peptide, at 300 ug, made up each vaccine dose, with topical imiquimod. At weeks 1, 3, 5, 7, 11, 15, 19 and 23, patients received a vaccination, eight in all. Some clones are missing from TCRdb's copy, which holds only in-frame ones; the method was immunoSEQ multiplex PCR. Altogether some 33,000 clones are present, roughly 86% being singletons, with the ten largest covering 15% to 19%. The sample here was PBMCs, taken from a glioma patient whose treatment included an IDH1 peptide vaccine. The chain has TRBV2 and TRBJ2-7; D is ambiguous. This receptor was identified in a man aged 30 to 45 with glioma. CDR3 nucleotides: TGTGCCAGCGGGGACTACGAGCAGTACTTC. Translated, it gives CASGDYEQYF.